This T cell receptor (beta chain) is drawn from a study of blood T cell repertoires in COVID-19. Study as a whole: The samples span acute and convalescent COVID-19 from the United States, Italy and Spain. From T cells, B-cell-depleted T cells, or PBMCs came the material, which was cDNA or gDNA.

CDR1 is ENHRY, CDR2 SYGVKD, per germline. The ends were cut back, 8 bases at V and 2 bases at J, with 8 bases in the middle. The CDR3 is 12 amino acids. In the original workflow: Amplification of reference gene primers provided the estimated nucleated cell counts. Data came from immunoSEQ multiplex PCR; TCRdb stores just in-frame clones and leaves some out. V, J and clone size reflect that table, while D and trimming were determined from the DNA. The table shows about 270,000 clones, with 70% to 90% occurring only once. The chain is built from TRBV10-3 and TRBJ2-3; the D gene is possibly TRBD1 (6 bases). This receptor was identified in a woman aged 70-85 years with acute or convalescent COVID-19. The sequenced material came from peripheral blood. For the CDR3, the DNA is TGTGCCATCCGGACAGACACAGATACGCAGTATTTT. Its translation: CAIRTDTDTQYF.